The entry below describes one T cell receptor beta chain. No antigen is known for it. This entry belongs to a study of T cell responses to AZD1222 COVID-19 vaccine. General study points: Spike-wide vaccine-associated CD4 TCRs dominated at 160-218 and 743-854. Two doses of AZD1222 preceded a rise in Spike-specific TCR breadth and depth. Most donors were white British and more were female, and clonal diversity was possibly underestimated.

Profiling relied on immunoSEQ multiplex PCR, and the TCRdb table lists in-frame clones only, not all of them. Of over 150,000 clones in the sample, approximately 95% were seen once. The CDR3 runs 16 residues. V lost 0 bases and J lost 1; bases outside the gene matches: 4. The germline V gene encodes CDR1 MDHEN and CDR2 SYDVKM. This sequence was found in an adult who received the AZD1222 COVID-19 vaccine. The sequencing here drew on peripheral blood, taken 28 days after the second AZD1222 dose. V and J are TRBV28 and TRBJ1-1; 8 positions agree with TRBD1. For the CDR3, the DNA is TGTGCCAGCAGTTTATGGGCGGGACAGGCGAACACTGAAGCTTTCTTT. Translated: CASSLWAGQANTEAFF.